The entry that follows covers one T cell receptor beta chain sequence. No antigen is known for it. This entry comes from a study of monozygotic twins with cystic fibrosis. The V end was cut by 0 bases, the J end by 5 bases, with 16 bases between. The CDR3 is 17 residues long. Looked up from germline, CDR1 is MGHRA and CDR2 is YSYEKL. Study outcomes and limitations: In this small cohort, shared CDR3 numbers showed no association with age, concordance or disease severity. The repertoire was suggested to be naive-dominated, clonality median around 0.01.

Method: immunoSEQ multiplex PCR; TCRdb's copy keeps in-frame clones and lacks some. The sample records 35,000 or so clones, approximately 84% being singletons. The chain recombines TRBV4-1 with TRBJ2-2; no clear D gene. The TCR originated in a girl aged 2 to 10 with cystic fibrosis. Sequenced material: blood. In DNA, the CDR3 is TGCGCCAGCAGCCAAGATTCGGTAACACCCAGAACCGGGGAGCTGTTTTTT. This encodes CASSQDSVTPRTGELFF.